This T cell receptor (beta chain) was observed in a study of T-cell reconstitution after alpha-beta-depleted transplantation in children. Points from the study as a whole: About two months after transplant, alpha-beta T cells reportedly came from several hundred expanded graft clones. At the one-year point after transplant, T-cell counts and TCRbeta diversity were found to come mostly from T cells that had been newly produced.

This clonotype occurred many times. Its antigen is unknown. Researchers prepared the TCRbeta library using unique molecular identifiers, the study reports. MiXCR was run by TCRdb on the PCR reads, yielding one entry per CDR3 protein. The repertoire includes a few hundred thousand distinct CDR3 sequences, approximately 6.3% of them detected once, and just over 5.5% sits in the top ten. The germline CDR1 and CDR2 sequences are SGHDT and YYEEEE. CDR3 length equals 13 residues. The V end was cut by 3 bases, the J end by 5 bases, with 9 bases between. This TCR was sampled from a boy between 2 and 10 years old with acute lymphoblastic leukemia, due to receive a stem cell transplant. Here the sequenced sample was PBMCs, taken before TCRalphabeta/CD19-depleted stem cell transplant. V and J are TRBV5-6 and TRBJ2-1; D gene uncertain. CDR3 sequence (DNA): TGTGCCAGCAGCTATCAGTGGGACAATGAGCAGTTCTTC. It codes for CASSYQWDNEQFF.